This T cell receptor beta chain was captured in a study of T cell responses to AZD1222 COVID-19 vaccine. Study outcomes and limitations: Clonal diversity was possibly underestimated, and the donors were mostly white British, with more females.

Pooled together were second doses at about 4 or about 12 weeks. This CDR3 is 12 amino acids long. Trimming took off 3 bases at V and 5 bases at J, with 7 bases between the two ends. The repertoire was sequenced with immunoSEQ multiplex PCR; TCRdb's copy has only in-frame clones and lacks some. Found here are about 93,000 clones, 75% to 90% of them singletons; the top ten hold less than 3%. Note on this clone: Its specificity is unknown.

Sequences were derived from peripheral blood, sampled 28 days after the second AZD1222 dose. This TCR was sampled from an adult who received the AZD1222 COVID-19 vaccine. The chain carries TRBV12-3 or TRBV12-4 and TRBJ1-1; no reliable D call. CDR3 amino acids: CASSFSVTEAFF. Here the CDR3 DNA reads TGTGCCAGCAGTTTTTCGGTAACTGAAGCTTTCTTT.